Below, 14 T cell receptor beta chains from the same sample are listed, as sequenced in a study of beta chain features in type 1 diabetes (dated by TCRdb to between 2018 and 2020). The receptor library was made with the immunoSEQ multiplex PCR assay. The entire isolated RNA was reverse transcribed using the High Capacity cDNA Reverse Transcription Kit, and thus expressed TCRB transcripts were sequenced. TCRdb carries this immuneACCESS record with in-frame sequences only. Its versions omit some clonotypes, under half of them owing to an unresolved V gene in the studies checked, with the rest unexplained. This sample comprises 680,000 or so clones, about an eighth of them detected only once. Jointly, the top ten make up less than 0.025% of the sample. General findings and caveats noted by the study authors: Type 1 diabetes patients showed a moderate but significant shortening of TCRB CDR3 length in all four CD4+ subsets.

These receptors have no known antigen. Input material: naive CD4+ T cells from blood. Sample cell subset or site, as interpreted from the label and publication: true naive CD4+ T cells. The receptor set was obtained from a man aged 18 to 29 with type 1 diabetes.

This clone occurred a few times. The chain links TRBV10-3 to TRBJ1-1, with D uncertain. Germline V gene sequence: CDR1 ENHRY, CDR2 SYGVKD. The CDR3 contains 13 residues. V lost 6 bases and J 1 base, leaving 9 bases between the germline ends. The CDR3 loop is CAISRDGNTEAFF. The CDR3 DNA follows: TGTGCCATCAGCCGAGACGGGAACACTGAAGCTTTCTTT.

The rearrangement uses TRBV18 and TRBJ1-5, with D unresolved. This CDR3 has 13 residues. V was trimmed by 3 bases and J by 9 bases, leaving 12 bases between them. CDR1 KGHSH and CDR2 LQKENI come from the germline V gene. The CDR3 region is CASSPVPWGPQHF. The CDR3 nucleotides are TGTGCCAGCTCACCGGTCCCTTGGGGGCCCCAGCATTTT.

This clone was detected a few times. CDR3 in amino acids: CSVEDQRTGGVGQPQHF. DNA for the CDR3: TGCAGCGTTGAAGATCAAAGGACAGGGGGCGTGGGTCAGCCCCAGCATTTT. This chain connects TRBV29-1 to TRBJ1-5; 11 bases match TRBD1. Germline CDR1 is SQVTM and CDR2 is ANQGSEA. This CDR3 region has 17 residues. V shed 0 bases, J shed 6 bases, and the junction held 10 bases outside the gene matches.

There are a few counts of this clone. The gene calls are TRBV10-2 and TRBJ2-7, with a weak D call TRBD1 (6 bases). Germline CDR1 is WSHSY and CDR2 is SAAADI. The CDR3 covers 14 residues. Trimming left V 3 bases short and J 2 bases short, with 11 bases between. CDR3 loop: CASSDLWDTYEQYF. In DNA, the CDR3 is TGCGCCAGCAGTGATTTATGGGACACCTACGAGCAGTACTTC.

CDR3 sequence reads: CSVEDRAGGLNEQFF. Written as DNA, the CDR3 is TGCAGCGTTGAAGATCGAGCGGGGGGACTTAATGAGCAGTTCTTC. V is TRBV29-1 and J is TRBJ2-1; 9 bases match TRBD2. CDR1 and CDR2 (germline): SQVTM, ANQGSEA. Trimming removed 0 bases from V and 7 bases from J; junction bases left unmatched: 7. This CDR3 has 15 residues.

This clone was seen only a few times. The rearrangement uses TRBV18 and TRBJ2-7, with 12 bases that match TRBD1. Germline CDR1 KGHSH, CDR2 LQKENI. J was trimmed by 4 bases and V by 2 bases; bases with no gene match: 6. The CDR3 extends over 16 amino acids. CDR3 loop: CASSPSGTGGEYEQYF. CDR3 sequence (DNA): TGTGCCAGCTCACCATCGGGGACAGGGGGCGAGTACGAGCAGTACTTC.

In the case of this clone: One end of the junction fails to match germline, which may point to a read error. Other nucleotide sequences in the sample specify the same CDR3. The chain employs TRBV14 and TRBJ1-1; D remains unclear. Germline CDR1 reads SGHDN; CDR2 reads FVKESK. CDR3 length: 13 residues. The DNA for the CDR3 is TGTGCCAGCAGCCAAGCCTTGAATACTGAAGCTTTCTTT. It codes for CASSQALNTEAFF.

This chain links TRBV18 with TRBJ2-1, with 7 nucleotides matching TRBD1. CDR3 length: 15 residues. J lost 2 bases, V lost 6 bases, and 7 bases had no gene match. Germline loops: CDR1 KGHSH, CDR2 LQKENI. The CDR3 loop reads CASSPGGSTYNEQFF. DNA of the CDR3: TGTGCCAGCTCCCCAGGGGGTTCTACCTACAATGAGCAGTTCTTC.

The CDR3 nucleotides read TGTGCCAGCAGCTTAGATTGGGTCCCCTACGAGCAGTACTTC. Amino acids: CASSLDWVPYEQYF. V gene TRBV7-9 combines with J gene TRBJ2-7; D is uncertain. Deletions cut 1 base from V and 2 bases from J, with 9 bases between. Per the germline V gene, CDR1 is SEHNR and CDR2 is FQNEAQ (reference sequence). The CDR3 has 14 residues.

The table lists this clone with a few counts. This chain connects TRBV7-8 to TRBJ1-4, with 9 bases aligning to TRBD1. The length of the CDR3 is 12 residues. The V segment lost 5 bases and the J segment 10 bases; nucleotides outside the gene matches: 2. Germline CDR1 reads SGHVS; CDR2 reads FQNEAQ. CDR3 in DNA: TGTGCCAGCAGCCCGGGACAGGGAAAACTGTTTTTT. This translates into CASSPGQGKLFF.

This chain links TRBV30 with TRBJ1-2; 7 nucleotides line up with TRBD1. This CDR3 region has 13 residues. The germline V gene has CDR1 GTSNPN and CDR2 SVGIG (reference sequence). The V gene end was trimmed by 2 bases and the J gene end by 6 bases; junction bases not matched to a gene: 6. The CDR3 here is CAWSRQGRHGYTF. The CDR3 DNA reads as TGTGCCTGGAGTCGACAGGGTCGGCATGGCTACACCTTC.

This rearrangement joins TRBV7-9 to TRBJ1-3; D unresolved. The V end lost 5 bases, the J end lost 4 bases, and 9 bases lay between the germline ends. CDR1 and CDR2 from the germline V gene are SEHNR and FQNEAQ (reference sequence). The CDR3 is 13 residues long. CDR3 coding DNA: TGTGCCAGCAGCCCGATTTCCGGAAACACCATATATTTT. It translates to CASSPISGNTIYF.

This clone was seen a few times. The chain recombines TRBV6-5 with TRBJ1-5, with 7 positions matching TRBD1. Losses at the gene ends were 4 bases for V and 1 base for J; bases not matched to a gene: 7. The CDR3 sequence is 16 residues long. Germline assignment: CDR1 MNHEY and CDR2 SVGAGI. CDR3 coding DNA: TGTGCCAGCAGTTCGGAGGGGGCGGGGAGCAATCAGCCCCAGCATTTT. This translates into CASSSEGAGSNQPQHF.

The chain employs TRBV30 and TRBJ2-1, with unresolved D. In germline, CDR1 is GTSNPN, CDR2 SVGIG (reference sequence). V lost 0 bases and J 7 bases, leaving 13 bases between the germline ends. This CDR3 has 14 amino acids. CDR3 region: CAWSVKARWNEQFF. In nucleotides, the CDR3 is TGTGCCTGGAGTGTAAAGGCCCGCTGGAATGAGCAGTTCTTC.